This passage covers 21 T cell receptor beta chains from one sample sequenced in a study of shared clonotypes between healthy human individuals. Profiled with immunoSEQ multiplex PCR; TCRdb holds only in-frame clones, not every one. The sample records about 1.1 million clones, 75% to 80% being singletons. Specimen: memory CD4+ T cells from PBMCs. Documented subset: CD45RA-negative fraction. The receptors come from a man aged 18 to 29 in good health. Some clones in this sample may be carry-over from other donors' samples.

The chain carries TRBV13 and TRBJ1-4; no clear D gene. The CDR3 loop spans 15 amino acids. Trimming took off 5 bases at V and 4 bases at J, with 14 bases between the two ends. The germline V gene has CDR1 PRHDT and CDR2 FYEKMQ (reference sequence). CDR3 in DNA: TGTGCCAGCAGCCCATTTTGGCCAGGTAATGAAAAACTGTTTTTT. Encoded protein: CASSPFWPGNEKLFF.

The V call is TRBV28, the J call TRBJ2-3, with 9 bases aligning to TRBD2. Germline V CDR1 and CDR2: MDHEN, SYDVKM. V gave up 7 bases and J gave up 3 bases; unmatched junction bases: 5. The CDR3 has 14 amino acids. The chain's CDR3 is CASIPSGRTDTQYF. The CDR3 nucleotides read TGTGCCAGCATCCCGAGCGGGAGGACAGATACGCAGTATTTT.

V gene TRBV27 combines with J gene TRBJ2-7, with 7 nucleotides matching TRBD2. Per the germline V gene, CDR1 is MNHEY and CDR2 is SMNVEV (reference sequence). The CDR3 runs to 18 residues. V was clipped by 0 bases and J by 2 bases; unmatched bases: 13. CDR3 DNA: TGTGCCAGCAGTTTATCATTGAGGACGAGCGGGGCCCCCTACGAGCAGTACTTC. It translates to CASSLSLRTSGAPYEQYF.

The sample holds many counts of this clone. The chain is built from TRBV5-5 and TRBJ2-7, with TRBD2 as a possible D gene (5 bases). The CDR3 has 17 residues. The germline V and J ends were trimmed by 1 base and 4 bases, with 21 bases remaining between them. CDR1 is SGHKS and CDR2 is YYEKEE in the germline V gene (reference sequence). The CDR3 DNA follows: TGTGCCAGCAGCTTGCTCCGCGGAGGTGGGCTTAAGTACGAGCAGTACTTC. Its protein is CASSLLRGGGLKYEQYF.

The chain couples TRBV4-2 to TRBJ2-3; 8 bases line up with TRBD1. The CDR3 runs to 14 residues. With V trimmed by 2 bases and J by 3 bases, 1 base remained unmatched. Germline V gene data show CDR1 as LGHNA and CDR2 as YNFKEQ. The CDR3 sequence: CASSQRQGTDTQYF. CDR3 nucleotide sequence: TGTGCCAGCAGCCAACGACAGGGGACAGATACGCAGTATTTT.

This chain uses TRBV11-2 with TRBJ2-7; possibly TRBD2 for D (6 bases). The CDR3 extends over 13 amino acids. V lost 2 bases and J lost 9, with 14 bases in between. From germline, CDR1 is SGHAT and CDR2 FQNNGV. DNA of the CDR3: TGTGCCAGCAGCTTACTGGAGGGCCTGGGGCAGTACTTC. This gives the protein CASSLLEGLGQYF.

The chain couples TRBV5-4 to TRBJ1-4; perhaps TRBD1 as D (6 bases). This CDR3 is built from 15 residues. Germline values: CDR1 SGHNT, CDR2 YYREEE (reference sequence). V was clipped by 0 bases and J by 7 bases, with 13 bases between them. This CDR3 is CASSLGGQGLEKLFF. DNA for the CDR3: TGTGCCAGCAGCTTGGGTGGGCAGGGGCTTGAAAAACTGTTTTTT.

This chain connects TRBV6-5 to TRBJ1-3; 10 positions agree with TRBD1. The CDR3 covers 16 residues. J gave up 4 bases and V 2 bases, and 5 bases lay outside the gene matches. Germline CDR1 is MNHEY and CDR2 is SVGAGI. The CDR3 nucleotides read TGTGCCAGCAGTTACGGGGACAGGGGTCCAGGAAACACCATATATTTT. It codes for CASSYGDRGPGNTIYF.

The rearrangement joins TRBV7-3 to TRBJ2-7; a possible D gene is TRBD2 (6 bases). Trimming shortened V by 5 bases and J by 10 bases, and 21 bases separated the two germline ends. This CDR3 has 14 residues. Germline lookup yields CDR1 SGHTA and CDR2 FQGTGA. CDR3 nucleotide sequence: TGTGCCAGCAGCCCAGGGACTCATCGCGAGTCTCAGTACTTC. As protein: CASSPGTHRESQYF.

This chain uses TRBV28 with TRBJ2-1; 15 bases map to TRBD2. Germline values: CDR1 MDHEN, CDR2 SYDVKM. The CDR3 extends over 18 amino acids. V lost 4 bases to trimming and J lost 2 bases; unmatched junction nucleotides: 6. The CDR3 region is CASSSRTSGRAAYNEQFF. Written as DNA, the CDR3 is TGTGCCAGCAGTTCTCGGACTAGCGGGAGGGCGGCCTACAATGAGCAGTTCTTC.

The CDR3: CASSSVSGGYTEAFF. In DNA form, the CDR3 reads TGTGCCAGCAGCTCGGTTTCAGGGGGTTACACTGAAGCTTTCTTT. V gene TRBV7-3 combines with J gene TRBJ1-1; 7 bases fit TRBD1. After removal of 4 bases from V and 3 bases from J, the junction contained 8 bases not matched to a gene. Germline V gene data show CDR1 as SGHTA and CDR2 as FQGTGA. CDR3 size: 15 residues.

V gene TRBV28 combines with J gene TRBJ1-5; 7 bases map to TRBD1. Germline V gives CDR1 MDHEN, CDR2 SYDVKM. The CDR3 contains 17 residues. Germline trimming cut 3 bases from V and 2 bases from J; bases unmatched to any gene: 10. CDR3 in DNA: TGTGCCAGCAGTTTTTCGCATTACAGGGGCGGCAATCAGCCCCAGCATTTT. Its translation: CASSFSHYRGGNQPQHF.

DNA of the CDR3: TGTGCCAGCTCACCCTCATACGCTAACTATGGCTACACCTTC. It specifies CASSPSYANYGYTF. The rearrangement uses TRBV18 and TRBJ1-2; no clear D. The length of the CDR3 is 14 residues. V gave up 3 bases and J gave up 0 bases, with 8 bases separating them. In germline, CDR1 is KGHSH, CDR2 LQKENI. The full variable domain, rest sourced from reference TRBV18 and TRBJ1-2, is NAGVMQNPRHLVRRRGQEARLRCSPMKGHSHVYWYRQLPEEGLKFMVYLQKENIIDESGMPKERFSAEFPKEGPSILRIQQVVRGDSAAYFCASSPSYANYGYTFGSGTRLTVV.

This clone was found once. V and J are TRBV5-1 and TRBJ2-1, with 9 bases lining up with TRBD2. V lost 0 bases and J lost 8; bases outside the gene matches: 6. CDR3 length: 15 residues. Germline loops: CDR1 SGHRS, CDR2 YFSETQ. CDR3: CASSLAREGLDEQFF. The CDR3 coding sequence is TGCGCCAGCAGCTTGGCGCGGGAGGGCCTGGATGAGCAGTTCTTC.

V gene TRBV28 combines with J gene TRBJ1-1; D is unresolved. The CDR3 contains 15 residues. V was trimmed by 6 bases and J by 0 bases, leaving 14 bases between them. Germline V gives CDR1 MDHEN, CDR2 SYDVKM. The CDR3 coding sequence is TGTGCCAGCAGCCTCCTGGCCATCATGAACACTGAAGCTTTCTTT. Protein sequence: CASSLLAIMNTEAFF.

A single count supports this clone. The rearrangement links TRBV5-1 to TRBJ2-5; 7 bases are a match to TRBD2. The CDR3 totals 16 residues. The trim removed 0 bases at V and 1 base at J, leaving 6 bases unmatched. The germline CDR1 and CDR2 sequences are SGHRS and YFSETQ. CDR3 DNA: TGCGCCAGCAGCTTGGAACGGGGCGGGGGCCAAGAGACCCAGTACTTC. This gives the protein CASSLERGGGQETQYF.

The V call is TRBV4-3, the J call TRBJ1-5; TRBD1 might be the D (5 bases). Germline-derived CDR1 and CDR2 are LGHNA and YSLEER. The V gene lost 0 bases and the J gene lost 9 bases, with 15 bases spanning the gap. The CDR3 is 15 amino acids. CDR3 coding DNA: TGCGCCAGCAGCCAAGATGTGACAGCCGGCTGGCCCCAGCATTTT. Its protein is CASSQDVTAGWPQHF.

CDR3 amino acids: CASSRGLAGSYEQYF. The CDR3 DNA reads as TGTGCCAGCAGCCGCGGACTAGCGGGGAGCTACGAGCAGTACTTC. The chain carries TRBV4-2 and TRBJ2-7; TRBD2 aligns across 12 bases. V trimming: 4 bases; J trimming: 3 bases; junction bases outside the gene matches: 4. The length of the CDR3 is 15 residues. CDR1 is LGHNA and CDR2 is YNFKEQ in the germline V gene.

The J gene is TRBJ1-4, the V gene TRBV7-9; no clear D gene. Germline V gene data show CDR1 as SEHNR and CDR2 as FQNEAQ (reference sequence). V shed 0 bases and J shed 5 bases, with 10 bases lying between them. The CDR3 has 15 residues. CDR3 nucleotide sequence: TGTGCCAGCAGCTTAGCGCTGGGCGGGAATGAAAAACTGTTTTTT. This translates into CASSLALGGNEKLFF. Full variable domain (missing parts from reference TRBV7-9 and TRBJ1-4): DTGVSQNPRHKITKRGQNVTFRCDPISEHNRLYWYRQTLGQGPEFLTYFQNEAQLEKSRLLSDRFSAERPKGSFSTLEIQRTEQGDSAMYLCASSLALGGNEKLFFGSGTQLSVL.

J is TRBJ1-5 and V is TRBV21-1. TRBV21-1 is listed as a pseudogene. The CDR3 spans 15 residues. The CDR3 DNA sequence: TGTGCCAGCAGCTGCGAGGGCAGGGCAGGACAGCCCCAGCATTTT. This translates into CASSCEGRAGQPQHF.

This clone was counted a single time. This CDR3 is CASSFLETNTGELFF. DNA of the CDR3: TGTGCCAGCAGCTTCCTAGAAACGAACACCGGGGAGCTGTTTTTT. The chain uses TRBV5-6 and TRBJ2-2; D call uncertain. The V gene lost 2 bases and the J gene lost 0 bases, with 8 bases spanning the gap. The V gene's germline CDR1 is SGHDT and CDR2 YYEEEE. This CDR3 comprises 15 residues.